The clone carrying this T cell receptor (beta chain) has only a few counts. The TCRbeta library was prepared with unique molecular identifiers. MiXCR, applied by TCRdb to the PCR reads, yields one record per CDR3 protein. Of hundreds of thousands of distinct CDR3 sequences detected, approximately 17% appear once; the ten largest clones hold about 1.1%. This sample was taken from a study of T-cell reconstitution after alpha-beta-depleted transplantation in children. V was clipped by 6 bases and J by 4 bases, with 15 bases between them. The CDR3 loop spans 15 amino acids. CDR1 is SGHTA and CDR2 is FQGNSA in the germline V gene.

The V call is TRBV7-2, the J call TRBJ2-2; weak D call: TRBD2 (5 bases). Source: PBMCs from the stem cell graft donor, taken from the stem cell graft. The receptor comes from a human donor who donated a stem cell graft to a child with acute myeloid leukemia. CDR3 DNA: TGTGCCAGCAGTCCTAGCCCCTACGGCACCGGGGAGCTGTTTTTT. It specifies CASSPSPYGTGELFF. Full variable domain (missing parts from reference TRBV7-2 and TRBJ2-2): GAGVSQSPSNKVTEKGKDVELRCDPISGHTALYWYRQSLGQGLEFLIYFQGNSAPDKSGLPSDRFSAERTGGSVSTLTIQRTQQEDSAVYLCASSPSPYGTGELFFGEGSRLTVL.